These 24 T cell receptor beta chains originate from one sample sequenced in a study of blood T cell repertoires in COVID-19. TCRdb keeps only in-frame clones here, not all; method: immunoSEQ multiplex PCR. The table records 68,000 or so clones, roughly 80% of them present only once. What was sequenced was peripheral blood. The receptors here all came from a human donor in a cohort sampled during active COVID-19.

This CDR3 reads CATQGGGLDYGYTF. CDR3 nucleotides: TGTGCCACCCAAGGGGGGGGTCTAGACTATGGCTACACCTTC. This chain connects TRBV28 to TRBJ1-2; tentatively, D is TRBD1 (6 bases). Germline assignment: CDR1 MDHEN and CDR2 SYDVKM. Trimming took 10 bases from V and 3 from J, leaving 18 bases between them. The CDR3 totals 14 residues.

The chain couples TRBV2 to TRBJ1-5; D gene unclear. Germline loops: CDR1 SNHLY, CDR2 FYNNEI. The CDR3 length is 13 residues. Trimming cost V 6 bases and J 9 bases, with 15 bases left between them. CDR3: CASRNGVRGPQHF. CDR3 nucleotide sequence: TGTGCCAGCAGGAACGGAGTCCGGGGGCCCCAGCATTTT. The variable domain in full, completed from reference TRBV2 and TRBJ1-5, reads EPEVTQTPSHQVTQMGQEVILRCVPISNHLYFYWYRQILGQKVEFLVSFYNNEISEKSEIFDDQFSVERPDGSNFTLKIRSTKLEDSAMYFCASRNGVRGPQHFGDGTRLSIL.

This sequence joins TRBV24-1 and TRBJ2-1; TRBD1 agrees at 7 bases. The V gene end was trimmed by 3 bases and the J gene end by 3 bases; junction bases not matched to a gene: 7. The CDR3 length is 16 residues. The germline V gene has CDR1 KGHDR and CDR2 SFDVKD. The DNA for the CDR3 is TGTGCCACCAGTGATCTAGACAGGGTTAGCTACAATGAGCAGTTCTTC. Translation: CATSDLDRVSYNEQFF.

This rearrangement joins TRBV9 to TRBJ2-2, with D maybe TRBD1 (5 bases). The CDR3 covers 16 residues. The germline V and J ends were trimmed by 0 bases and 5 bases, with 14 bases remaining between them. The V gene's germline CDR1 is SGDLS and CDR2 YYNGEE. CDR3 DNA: TGTGCCAGCAGCGTAGCTGCAGGGTGGAGTACCGGGGAGCTGTTTTTT. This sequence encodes CASSVAAGWSTGELFF.

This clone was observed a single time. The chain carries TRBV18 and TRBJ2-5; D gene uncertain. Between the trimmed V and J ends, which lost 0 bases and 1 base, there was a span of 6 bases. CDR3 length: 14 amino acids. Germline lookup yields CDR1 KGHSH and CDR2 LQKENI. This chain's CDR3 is CASSPPNTQETQYF. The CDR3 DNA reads TGTGCCAGCTCACCACCTAACACCCAAGAGACCCAGTACTTC.

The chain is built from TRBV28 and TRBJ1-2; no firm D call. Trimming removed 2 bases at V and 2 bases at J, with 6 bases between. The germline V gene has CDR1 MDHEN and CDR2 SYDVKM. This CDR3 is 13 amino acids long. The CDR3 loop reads CASSLTVNYGYTF. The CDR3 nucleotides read TGTGCCAGCAGTTTAACGGTGAACTATGGCTACACCTTC.

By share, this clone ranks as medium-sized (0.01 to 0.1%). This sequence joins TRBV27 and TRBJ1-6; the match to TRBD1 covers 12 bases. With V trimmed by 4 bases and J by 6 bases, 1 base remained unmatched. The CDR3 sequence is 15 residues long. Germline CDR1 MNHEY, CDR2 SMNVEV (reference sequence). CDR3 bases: TGTGCCAGCAGTTGGGACAGGGGGCTTAATTCACCCCTCCACTTT. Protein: CASSWDRGLNSPLHF.

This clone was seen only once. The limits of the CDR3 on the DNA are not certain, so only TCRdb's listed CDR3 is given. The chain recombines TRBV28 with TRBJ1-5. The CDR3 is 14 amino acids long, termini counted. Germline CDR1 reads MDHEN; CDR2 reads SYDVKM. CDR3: CASILGRGHQPQHF.

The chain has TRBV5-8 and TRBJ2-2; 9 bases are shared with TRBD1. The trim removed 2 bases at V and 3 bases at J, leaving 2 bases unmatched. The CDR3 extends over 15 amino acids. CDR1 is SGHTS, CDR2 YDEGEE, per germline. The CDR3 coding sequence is TGTGCCAGCAGCTTTGGGACAGGGCACACCGGGGAGCTGTTTTTT. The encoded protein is CASSFGTGHTGELFF.

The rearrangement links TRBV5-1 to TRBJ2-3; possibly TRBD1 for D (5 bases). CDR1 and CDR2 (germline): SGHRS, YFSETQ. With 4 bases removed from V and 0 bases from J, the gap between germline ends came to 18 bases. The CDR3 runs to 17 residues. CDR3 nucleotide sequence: TGCGCCAGCAGCCGTAGATCCCCAGGGATCAGCACAGATACGCAGTATTTT. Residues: CASSRRSPGISTDTQYF.

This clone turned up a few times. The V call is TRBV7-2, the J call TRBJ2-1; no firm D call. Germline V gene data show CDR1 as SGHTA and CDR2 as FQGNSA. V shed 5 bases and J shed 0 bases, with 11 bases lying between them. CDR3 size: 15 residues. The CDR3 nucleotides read TGTGCCAGCAGCCCCGACATGAGCTCCTACAATGAGCAGTTCTTC. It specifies CASSPDMSSYNEQFF.

The CDR3 nucleotides read TGTGCCAGCAGCTTGGACGAGATCCCGGGAGAGACCCAGTACTTC. Its translation: CASSLDEIPGETQYF. The chain joins TRBV5-4 to TRBJ2-5, with D unresolved. In germline, CDR1 is SGHNT, CDR2 YYREEE (reference sequence). CDR3 size: 15 residues. V lost 0 bases and J lost 4, with 13 bases in between.

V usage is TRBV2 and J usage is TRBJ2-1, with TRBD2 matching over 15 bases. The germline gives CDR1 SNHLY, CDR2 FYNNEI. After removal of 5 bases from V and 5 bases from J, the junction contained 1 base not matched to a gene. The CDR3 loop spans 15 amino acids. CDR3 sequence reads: CASSWTSGGDNEQFF. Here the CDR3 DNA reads TGTGCCAGCAGTTGGACTAGCGGGGGGGACAATGAGCAGTTCTTC.

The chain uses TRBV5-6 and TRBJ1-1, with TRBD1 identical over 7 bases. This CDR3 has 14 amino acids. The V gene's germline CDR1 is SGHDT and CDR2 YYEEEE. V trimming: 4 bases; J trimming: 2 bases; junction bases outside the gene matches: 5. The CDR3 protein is CASSPTGYNTEAFF. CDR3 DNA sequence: TGTGCCAGCAGCCCGACAGGGTATAACACTGAAGCTTTCTTT.

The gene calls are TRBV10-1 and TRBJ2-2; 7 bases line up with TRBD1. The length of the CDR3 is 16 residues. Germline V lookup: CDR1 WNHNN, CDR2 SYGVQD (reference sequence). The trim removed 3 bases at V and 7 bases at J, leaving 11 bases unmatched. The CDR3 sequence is CASSDSQTGMIGELFF. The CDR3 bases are TGCGCCAGCAGTGACTCCCAGACAGGGATGATCGGGGAGCTGTTTTTT.

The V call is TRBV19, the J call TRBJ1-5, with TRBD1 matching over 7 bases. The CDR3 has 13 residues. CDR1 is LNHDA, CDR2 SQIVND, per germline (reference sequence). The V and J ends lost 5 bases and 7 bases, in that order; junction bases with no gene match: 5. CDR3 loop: CASSPGQAQPQHF. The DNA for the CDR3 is TGTGCCAGTAGTCCAGGACAGGCCCAGCCCCAGCATTTT.

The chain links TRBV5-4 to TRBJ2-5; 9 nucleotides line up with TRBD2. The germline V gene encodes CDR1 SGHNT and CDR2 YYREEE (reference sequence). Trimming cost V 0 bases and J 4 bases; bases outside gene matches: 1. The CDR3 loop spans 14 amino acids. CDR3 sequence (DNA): TGTGCCAGCAGCTTGGGCGGGGGGGGAGAGACCCAGTACTTC. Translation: CASSLGGGGETQYF.

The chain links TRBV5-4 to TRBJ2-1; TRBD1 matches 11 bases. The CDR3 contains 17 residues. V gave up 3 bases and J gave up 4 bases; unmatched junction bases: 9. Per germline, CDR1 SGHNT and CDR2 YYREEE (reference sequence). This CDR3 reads CASSWITGTGGYNEQFF. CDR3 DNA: TGTGCCAGCAGCTGGATTACCGGGACAGGGGGGTACAATGAGCAGTTCTTC.

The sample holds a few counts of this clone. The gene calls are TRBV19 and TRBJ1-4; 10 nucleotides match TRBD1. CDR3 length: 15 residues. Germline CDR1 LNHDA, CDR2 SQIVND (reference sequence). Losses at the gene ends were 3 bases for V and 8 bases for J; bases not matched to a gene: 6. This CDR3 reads CASSMSTGGGEKLFF. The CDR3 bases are TGTGCCAGTAGTATGTCGACAGGGGGCGGCGAAAAACTGTTTTTT.

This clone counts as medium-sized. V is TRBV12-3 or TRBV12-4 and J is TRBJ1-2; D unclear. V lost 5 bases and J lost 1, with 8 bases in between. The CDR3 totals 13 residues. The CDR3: CASSPVYNYGYTF. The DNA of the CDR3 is TGTGCCAGCAGTCCAGTATATAACTATGGCTACACCTTC.

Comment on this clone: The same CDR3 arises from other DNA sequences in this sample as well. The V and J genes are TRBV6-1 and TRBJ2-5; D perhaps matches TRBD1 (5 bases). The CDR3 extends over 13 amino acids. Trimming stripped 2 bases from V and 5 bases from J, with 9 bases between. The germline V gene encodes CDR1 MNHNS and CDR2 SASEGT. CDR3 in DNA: TGTGCCAGCAGTGAACCAGGGTTGGAGACCCAGTACTTC. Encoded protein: CASSEPGLETQYF.

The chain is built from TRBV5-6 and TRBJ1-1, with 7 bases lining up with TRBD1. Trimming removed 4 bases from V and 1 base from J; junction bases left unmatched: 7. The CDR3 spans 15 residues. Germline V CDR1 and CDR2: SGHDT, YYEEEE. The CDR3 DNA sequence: TGTGCCAGCAGCGACAGGGTGGTTGGGAACACTGAAGCTTTCTTT. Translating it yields CASSDRVVGNTEAFF.

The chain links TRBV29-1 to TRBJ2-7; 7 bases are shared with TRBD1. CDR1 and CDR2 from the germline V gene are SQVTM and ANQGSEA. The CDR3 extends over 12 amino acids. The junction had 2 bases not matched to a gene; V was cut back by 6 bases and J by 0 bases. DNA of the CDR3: TGCAGCGTACGGGACAGCTCCTACGAGCAGTACTTC. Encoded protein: CSVRDSSYEQYF.

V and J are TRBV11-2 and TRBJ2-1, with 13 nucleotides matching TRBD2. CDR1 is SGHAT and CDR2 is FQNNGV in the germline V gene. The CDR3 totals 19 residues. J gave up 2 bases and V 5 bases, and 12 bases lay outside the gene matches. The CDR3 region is CASSPRTSGSGLTYNEQFF. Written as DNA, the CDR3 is TGTGCCAGCAGCCCCAGGACTAGCGGGAGTGGTCTTACCTACAATGAGCAGTTCTTC.